A selection of T cell receptor beta chains follows, all from one sample in a study of T cells in Graves' hyperthyroidism and ophthalmopathy. MiXCR, run by TCRdb on the multiplex PCR reads, gives a single entry per CDR3 protein. The sample has about 180,000 distinct CDR3 sequences; about a sixth are singletons. The sequenced material came from blood. These receptors were taken from a woman between 50 and 59 years old with Graves' hyperthyroidism. Each CDR3 is given with its conserved first and last residue. Fields, in order: V gene, D gene, CDR3 length, J gene, clone size, CDR3 DNA, CDR3 protein. The D gene is left open where the match is weak. Size is omitted from some rows. Given values are once, few, many or a class for expanded clones.

v_gene: TRBV5-1
d_gene: -
len: 15
j_gene: TRBJ1-1
abundance: -
CDR3nt: TGCGCCAGCAGCTTAGAACAGGGACCGAACACTGAAGCTTTCTTT
CDR3aa: CASSLEQGPNTEAFF

v_gene: TRBV28
d_gene: -
len: 16
j_gene: TRBJ2-5
abundance: -
CDR3nt: TGTGCCAGCAGTTCCGTTGAGGGGCGAAGAGGGGGGATCCAGTACTTC
CDR3aa: CASSSVEGRRGGIQYF

v_gene: TRBV7-8
d_gene: TRBD1
len: 15
j_gene: TRBJ2-7
abundance: many
CDR3nt: TGTGCCAGCAGCTCTCACAGGGGATCAACCTACGAGCAGTACTTC
CDR3aa: CASSSHRGSTYEQYF

v_gene: TRBV4-1
d_gene: -
len: 16
j_gene: TRBJ2-1
abundance: few
CDR3nt: TGCGCCAGCAGCCAAAATCGGGGCCCCGGCTACAATGAGCAGTTCTTC
CDR3aa: CASSQNRGPGYNEQFF

v_gene: TRBV7-2
d_gene: -
len: 14
j_gene: TRBJ1-2
abundance: many
CDR3nt: TGTGCCAGCAGCTTGGGGGGGAGAAGCTATGGCTACACCTTC
CDR3aa: CASSLGGRSYGYTF

v_gene: TRBV14
d_gene: -
len: 14
j_gene: TRBJ1-1
abundance: many
CDR3nt: TGTGCCAGCAGCCAAGATAGCCCCCGATCGATAGCTTTCTTT
CDR3aa: CASSQDSPRSIAFF

v_gene: TRBV27
d_gene: TRBD2
len: 13
j_gene: TRBJ2-7
abundance: many
CDR3nt: TGTGCCAGCAGTCCGGGACTACCCTACGAGCAGTACTTC
CDR3aa: CASSPGLPYEQYF

v_gene: TRBV6-2/TRBV6-3
d_gene: -
len: 13
j_gene: TRBJ2-5
abundance: few
CDR3nt: TGTGCCAGCAGGGTTCCGGGTCAGGAGACCCAGTACTTC
CDR3aa: CASRVPGQETQYF

v_gene: TRBV6-5
d_gene: TRBD1
len: 15
j_gene: TRBJ1-4
abundance: many
CDR3nt: TGTGCCAGCAGTTACTCGGGGGACAGTTTTGAAAAACTGTTTTTT
CDR3aa: CASSYSGDSFEKLFF

v_gene: TRBV4-2
d_gene: -
len: 19
j_gene: TRBJ2-5
abundance: many
CDR3nt: TGTGCCAGCAGCCAAAACGACTTCTTGACTATGATGGTGGAGGAGACCCAGTACTTC
CDR3aa: CASSQNDFLTMMVEETQYF

v_gene: TRBV6-1
d_gene: -
len: 12
j_gene: TRBJ1-1
abundance: many
CDR3nt: TGTGCCAGCGGGTACAAGAACACTGAAGCTTTCTTT
CDR3aa: CASGYKNTEAFF

v_gene: TRBV7-9
d_gene: -
len: 15
j_gene: TRBJ1-6
abundance: many
CDR3nt: TGTGCCAGCAGCTTTCGAATAGGGGCTAATTCACCCCTCCACTTT
CDR3aa: CASSFRIGANSPLHF

v_gene: TRBV27
d_gene: -
len: 18
j_gene: TRBJ2-4
abundance: -
CDR3nt: TGTGCCAGCAGTTCCTGGGGAGGCGATGGATTGGCCAAAAACATTCAGTACTTC
CDR3aa: CASSSWGGDGLAKNIQYF

v_gene: TRBV3-1
d_gene: -
len: 15
j_gene: TRBJ2-7
abundance: many
CDR3nt: TGTGCCAGCAGCCAAGCCCTTGGGGGGCTCTACGAGCAGTACTTC
CDR3aa: CASSQALGGLYEQYF

v_gene: TRBV12-3/TRBV12-4
d_gene: -
len: 14
j_gene: TRBJ2-7
abundance: many
CDR3nt: TGTGCCAGCAGTTTAGCGCCCTTGACTGACGAGCAGTACTTC
CDR3aa: CASSLAPLTDEQYF

v_gene: TRBV20-1
d_gene: -
len: 16
j_gene: TRBJ1-3
abundance: -
CDR3nt: TGCAGTGCTAGACCGCCAACAGGAGCCTCTGGAAACACCATATATTTT
CDR3aa: CSARPPTGASGNTIYF

v_gene: TRBV28
d_gene: -
len: 14
j_gene: TRBJ1-1
abundance: many
CDR3nt: TGTGCCAGCAGTGCATTCCGGGGCAACACTGAAGCTTTCTTT
CDR3aa: CASSAFRGNTEAFF

v_gene: TRBV5-1
d_gene: -
len: 13
j_gene: TRBJ1-2
abundance: many
CDR3nt: TGCGCCAGCAGCCCAAGGACGAACTATGGCTACACCTTC
CDR3aa: CASSPRTNYGYTF

v_gene: TRBV28
d_gene: -
len: 13
j_gene: TRBJ1-1
abundance: many
CDR3nt: TGTGCCAGCAGTTTATACGGGCCCGGGGGAGCTTTCTTT
CDR3aa: CASSLYGPGGAFF

v_gene: TRBV18
d_gene: -
len: 14
j_gene: TRBJ2-2
abundance: few
CDR3nt: TGTGCCAGCTCGGAAGTCAGAAACACCGGGGAGCTGTTTTTT
CDR3aa: CASSEVRNTGELFF

v_gene: TRBV11-2
d_gene: -
len: 14
j_gene: TRBJ2-1
abundance: many
CDR3nt: TGTGCCAGCAGCTTAGTAGGGTCCTACAATGAGCAGTTCTTC
CDR3aa: CASSLVGSYNEQFF

v_gene: TRBV6-5
d_gene: -
len: 16
j_gene: TRBJ1-6
abundance: many
CDR3nt: TGTGCCAGCAGTTACTCCATCGGAATCCGAAATTCACCCCTCCACTTT
CDR3aa: CASSYSIGIRNSPLHF

v_gene: TRBV6-1
d_gene: TRBD1
len: 14
j_gene: TRBJ1-6
abundance: many
CDR3nt: TGTGCCAGCAGTGTGACAGGGGAAAATTCACCCCTCCACTTT
CDR3aa: CASSVTGENSPLHF

v_gene: TRBV9
d_gene: TRBD2
len: 16
j_gene: TRBJ2-2
abundance: many
CDR3nt: TGTGCCAGCAGCACCAGCGGACTAGCGAACACCGGGGAGCTGTTTTTT
CDR3aa: CASSTSGLANTGELFF

v_gene: TRBV6-2/TRBV6-3
d_gene: TRBD2
len: 15
j_gene: TRBJ2-2
abundance: many
CDR3nt: TGTGCCAGCAGTTACGGACTAGTCTACACCGGGGAGCTGTTTTTT
CDR3aa: CASSYGLVYTGELFF

v_gene: TRBV6-5
d_gene: -
len: 16
j_gene: TRBJ2-3
abundance: few
CDR3nt: TGTGCCAGCAGTTACTCACACAGGGTGGTCACAGATACGCAGTATTTT
CDR3aa: CASSYSHRVVTDTQYF

v_gene: TRBV4-1
d_gene: -
len: 14
j_gene: TRBJ1-2
abundance: -
CDR3nt: TGCGCCAGCAGCCAAGTCGGGGGGCTCTATGGCTACACCTTC
CDR3aa: CASSQVGGLYGYTF

v_gene: TRBV18
d_gene: -
len: 14
j_gene: TRBJ1-4
abundance: -
CDR3nt: TGTGCCAGCTCGTCCGGACAGAACCTTGAAAAACTGTTTTTT
CDR3aa: CASSSGQNLEKLFF

v_gene: TRBV7-2
d_gene: -
len: 14
j_gene: TRBJ2-3
abundance: many
CDR3nt: TGTGCCAGCAGCCAGGGACCGGCCTCAGATACGCAGTATTTT
CDR3aa: CASSQGPASDTQYF

v_gene: TRBV9
d_gene: -
len: 16
j_gene: TRBJ2-3
abundance: many
CDR3nt: TGTGCCAGCAGCATTCGACCCGTCAAGGTGGCAGATACGCAGTATTTT
CDR3aa: CASSIRPVKVADTQYF

v_gene: TRBV5-4
d_gene: TRBD2
len: 17
j_gene: TRBJ2-5
abundance: many
CDR3nt: TGTGCCAGCAGCTCCGGGTTCCTAGCGGGGGCGAAAGAGACCCAGTACTTC
CDR3aa: CASSSGFLAGAKETQYF

v_gene: TRBV7-9
d_gene: -
len: 15
j_gene: TRBJ2-5
abundance: many
CDR3nt: TGTGCCAGCAGCTTAGGGGCCGTTCCCCAAGAGACCCAGTACTTC
CDR3aa: CASSLGAVPQETQYF

v_gene: TRBV5-1
d_gene: TRBD1
len: 14
j_gene: TRBJ1-1
abundance: -
CDR3nt: TGCGCCAGCAGCTTGGGACAGGGTATACCTGAAGCTTTCTTT
CDR3aa: CASSLGQGIPEAFF

v_gene: TRBV6-2/TRBV6-3
d_gene: TRBD1
len: 13
j_gene: TRBJ1-2
abundance: many
CDR3nt: TGTGCCAGCAGAATGACAGGGATTGGCGGCTACACCTTC
CDR3aa: CASRMTGIGGYTF

v_gene: TRBV29-1
d_gene: TRBD1
len: 11
j_gene: TRBJ1-1
abundance: many
CDR3nt: TGCAGCGTCAGGGGGACAGGAGAAGCTTTCTTT
CDR3aa: CSVRGTGEAFF

v_gene: TRBV20-1
d_gene: -
len: 14
j_gene: TRBJ2-2
abundance: many
CDR3nt: TGCAGTGCTAGAGTAGACTTTAACACCGGGGAGCTGTTTTTT
CDR3aa: CSARVDFNTGELFF

v_gene: TRBV2
d_gene: -
len: 15
j_gene: TRBJ2-3
abundance: many
CDR3nt: TGTGCCAGCAGTAGTCGCACATTGGGCACAGATACGCAGTATTTT
CDR3aa: CASSSRTLGTDTQYF

v_gene: TRBV6-1
d_gene: -
len: 16
j_gene: TRBJ1-3
abundance: many
CDR3nt: TGTGCCAGCAGTGGGGACATTCCGAGCTCTGGAAACACCATATATTTT
CDR3aa: CASSGDIPSSGNTIYF

v_gene: TRBV24-1
d_gene: -
len: 16
j_gene: TRBJ2-1
abundance: many
CDR3nt: TGTGCCACCAGTGACCACCGGGACTCCCTGCGTGATGAGCAGTTCTTC
CDR3aa: CATSDHRDSLRDEQFF

v_gene: TRBV4-2
d_gene: TRBD1
len: 15
j_gene: TRBJ1-6
abundance: few
CDR3nt: TGTGCCAGCAGCCAGGACAGGGGGAAAAATTCACCCCTCCACTTT
CDR3aa: CASSQDRGKNSPLHF

v_gene: TRBV4-1
d_gene: -
len: 15
j_gene: TRBJ1-4
abundance: -
CDR3nt: TGCGCCAGCAGCACAGATAAGATCCAAAATGAAAAACTGTTTTTT
CDR3aa: CASSTDKIQNEKLFF

v_gene: TRBV2
d_gene: TRBD1
len: 15
j_gene: TRBJ2-1
abundance: -
CDR3nt: TGTGCCAGCAGGGGGACAGGGGGCGCGATCAATGAGCAGTTCTTC
CDR3aa: CASRGTGGAINEQFF

v_gene: TRBV7-9
d_gene: -
len: 14
j_gene: TRBJ2-3
abundance: -
CDR3nt: TGTGCCAGCAGCTCCTATGCCGAACCAGATACGCAGTATTTT
CDR3aa: CASSSYAEPDTQYF

v_gene: TRBV3-1
d_gene: -
len: 13
j_gene: TRBJ1-1
abundance: many
CDR3nt: TGTGCCAGCAGCCAAATAGGGAACACTGAAGCTTTCTTT
CDR3aa: CASSQIGNTEAFF

v_gene: TRBV28
d_gene: -
len: 10
j_gene: TRBJ1-1
abundance: once
CDR3nt: TGTGCCAGCAGTCAATCGGATACTTTCTTT
CDR3aa: CASSQSDTFF

v_gene: TRBV13
d_gene: -
len: 13
j_gene: TRBJ2-5
abundance: many
CDR3nt: TGTGCCAGCAGCCGACAGAGGCGGGAGACCCAGTACTTC
CDR3aa: CASSRQRRETQYF

v_gene: TRBV5-4
d_gene: TRBD2
len: 16
j_gene: TRBJ2-5
abundance: -
CDR3nt: TGTGCCAGCAGCCTGACCGGGACTAGCGGTAGAGAGACCCAGTACTTC
CDR3aa: CASSLTGTSGRETQYF

v_gene: TRBV4-1
d_gene: TRBD2
len: 11
j_gene: TRBJ2-7
abundance: many
CDR3nt: TGCGCCAGCAGCCTCGGGACTACGCAGTACTTC
CDR3aa: CASSLGTTQYF

v_gene: TRBV5-1
d_gene: -
len: 15
j_gene: TRBJ2-2
abundance: many
CDR3nt: TGCGCCAGCAGCCGTCGGGGACCTGGGAACGGGGAGCTGTTTTTT
CDR3aa: CASSRRGPGNGELFF

v_gene: TRBV6-1
d_gene: TRBD2
len: 16
j_gene: TRBJ2-5
abundance: many
CDR3nt: TGTGCCAGCGAGGGATTAGCGGGGGCCGGGGAAGAGACCCAGTACTTC
CDR3aa: CASEGLAGAGEETQYF

v_gene: TRBV5-6
d_gene: TRBD2
len: 16
j_gene: TRBJ2-1
abundance: few
CDR3nt: TGTGCCAGCACCTTAGCGGGGGCGTTATCCTACAATGAGCAGTTCTTC
CDR3aa: CASTLAGALSYNEQFF

v_gene: TRBV12-3/TRBV12-4
d_gene: -
len: 10
j_gene: TRBJ2-1
abundance: -
CDR3nt: TGTGCCAGCGGCTACAATGAGCAGTTCTTC
CDR3aa: CASGYNEQFF